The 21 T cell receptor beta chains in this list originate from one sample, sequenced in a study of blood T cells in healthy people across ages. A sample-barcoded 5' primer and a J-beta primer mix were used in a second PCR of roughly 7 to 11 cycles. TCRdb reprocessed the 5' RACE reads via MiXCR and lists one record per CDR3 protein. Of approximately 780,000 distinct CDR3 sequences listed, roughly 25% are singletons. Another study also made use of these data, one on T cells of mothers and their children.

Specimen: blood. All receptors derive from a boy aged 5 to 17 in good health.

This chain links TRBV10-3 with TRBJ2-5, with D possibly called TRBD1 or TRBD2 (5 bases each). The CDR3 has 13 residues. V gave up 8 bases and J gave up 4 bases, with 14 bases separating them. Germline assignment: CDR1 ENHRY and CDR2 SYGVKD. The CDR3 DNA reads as TGTGCCATCCGGGGCACCGGAGGAGAGACCCAGTACTTC. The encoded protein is CAIRGTGGETQYF.

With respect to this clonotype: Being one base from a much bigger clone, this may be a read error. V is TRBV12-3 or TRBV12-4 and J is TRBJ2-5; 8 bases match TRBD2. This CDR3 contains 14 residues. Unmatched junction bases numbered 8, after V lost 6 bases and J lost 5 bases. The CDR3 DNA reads TGTGCCAGCAGGCGAACTAGCGGACACGAGACCCAGTACTTC. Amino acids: CASRRTSGHETQYF.

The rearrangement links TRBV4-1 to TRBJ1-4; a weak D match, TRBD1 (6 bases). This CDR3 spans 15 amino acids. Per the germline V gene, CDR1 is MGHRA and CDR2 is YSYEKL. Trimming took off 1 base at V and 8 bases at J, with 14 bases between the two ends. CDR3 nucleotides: TGCGCCAGCAGCCAAGGGCGAACAGGGTGGGAAAAACTGTTTTTT. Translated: CASSQGRTGWEKLFF.

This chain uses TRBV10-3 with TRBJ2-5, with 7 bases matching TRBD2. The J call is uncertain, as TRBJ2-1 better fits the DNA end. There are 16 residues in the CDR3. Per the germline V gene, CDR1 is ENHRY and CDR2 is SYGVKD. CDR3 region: CAISESRSAGVNEQFF. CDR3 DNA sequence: TGTGCCATCAGTGAGTCGCGGAGCGCGGGGGTTAATGAGCAGTTCTTC.

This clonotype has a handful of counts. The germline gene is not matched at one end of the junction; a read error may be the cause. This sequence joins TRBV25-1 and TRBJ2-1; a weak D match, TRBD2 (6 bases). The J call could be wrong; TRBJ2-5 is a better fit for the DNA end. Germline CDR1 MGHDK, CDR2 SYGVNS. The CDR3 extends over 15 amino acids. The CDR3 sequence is CASGERRTSGETQYF. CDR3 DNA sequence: TGTGCCAGCGGTGAACGGCGGACCAGCGGGGAGACCCAGTACTTC.

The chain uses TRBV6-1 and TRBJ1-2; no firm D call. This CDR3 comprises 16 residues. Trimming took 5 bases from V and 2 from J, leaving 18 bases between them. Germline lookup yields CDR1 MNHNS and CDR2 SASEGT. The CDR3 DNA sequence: TGTGCCAGCAGTACCAACCTCAGGCTGGGGAACTATGGCTACACCTTC. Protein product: CASSTNLRLGNYGYTF.

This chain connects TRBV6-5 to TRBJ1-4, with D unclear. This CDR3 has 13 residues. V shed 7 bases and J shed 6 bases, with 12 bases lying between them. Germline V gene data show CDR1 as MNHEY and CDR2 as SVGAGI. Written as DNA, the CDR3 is TGTGCCAGCAAAAGAGGGAACGATGAAAAACTGTTTTTT. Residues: CASKRGNDEKLFF.

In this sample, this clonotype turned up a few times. The CDR3 coding sequence is TGTGCCAGGGGGAGGGGGCCGCGAAAGCAGTTCTTC. This codes for CARGRGPRKQFF. The gene calls are TRBV21-1 and TRBJ2-5; the listed D gene, TRBD1, was not tested against the DNA. The J call may be incorrect, as the DNA end agrees better with TRBJ2-1. TRBV21-1 is labeled a pseudogene. The CDR3 runs 12 residues.

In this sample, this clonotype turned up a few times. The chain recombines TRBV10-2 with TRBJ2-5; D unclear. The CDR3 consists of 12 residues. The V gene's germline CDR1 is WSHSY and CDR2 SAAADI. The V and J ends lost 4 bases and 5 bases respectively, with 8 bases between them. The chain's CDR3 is CASSVEAETQYF. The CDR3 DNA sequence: TGCGCCAGCAGTGTTGAGGCGGAGACCCAGTACTTC.

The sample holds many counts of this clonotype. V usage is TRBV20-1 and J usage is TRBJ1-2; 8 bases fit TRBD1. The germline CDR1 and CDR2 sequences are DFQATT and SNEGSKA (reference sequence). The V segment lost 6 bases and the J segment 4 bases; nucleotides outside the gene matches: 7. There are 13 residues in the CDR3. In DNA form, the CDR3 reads TGCAGTGCCGCGACAGGGGCCAGCTATGGCTACACCTTC. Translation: CSAATGASYGYTF.

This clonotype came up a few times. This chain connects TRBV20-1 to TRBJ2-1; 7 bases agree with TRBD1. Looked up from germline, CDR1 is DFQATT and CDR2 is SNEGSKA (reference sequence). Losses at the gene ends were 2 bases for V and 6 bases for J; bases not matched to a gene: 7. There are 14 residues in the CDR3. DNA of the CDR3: TGCAGTGCTAGAAGGGACAGTTTTCCCAATGAGCAGTTCTTC. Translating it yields CSARRDSFPNEQFF.

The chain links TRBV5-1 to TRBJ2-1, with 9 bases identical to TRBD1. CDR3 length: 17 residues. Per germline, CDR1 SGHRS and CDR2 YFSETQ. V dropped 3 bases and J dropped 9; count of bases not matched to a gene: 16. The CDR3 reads CASSWGDGTGLRGEQFF. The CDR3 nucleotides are TGCGCCAGCAGCTGGGGGGACGGGACAGGGCTACGGGGTGAGCAGTTCTTC.

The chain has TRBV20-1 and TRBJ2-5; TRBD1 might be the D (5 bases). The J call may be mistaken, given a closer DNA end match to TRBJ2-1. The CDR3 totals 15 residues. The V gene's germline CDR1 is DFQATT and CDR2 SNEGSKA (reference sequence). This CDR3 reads CSARDPGRAGNEQFF. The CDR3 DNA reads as TGCAGTGCTAGAGATCCAGGCAGGGCCGGGAATGAGCAGTTCTTC.

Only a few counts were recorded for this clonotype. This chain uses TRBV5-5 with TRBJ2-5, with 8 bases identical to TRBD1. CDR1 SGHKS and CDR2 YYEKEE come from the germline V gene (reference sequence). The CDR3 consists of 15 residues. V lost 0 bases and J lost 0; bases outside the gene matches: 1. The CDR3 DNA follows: TGTGCCAGCAGCTTGGACAGGGGGTACCAAGAGACCCAGTACTTC. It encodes CASSLDRGYQETQYF.

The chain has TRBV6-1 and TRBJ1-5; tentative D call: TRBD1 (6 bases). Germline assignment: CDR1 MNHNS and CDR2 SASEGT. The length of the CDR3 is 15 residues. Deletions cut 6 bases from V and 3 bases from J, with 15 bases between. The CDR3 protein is CASSPPRGNNQPQHF. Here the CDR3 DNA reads TGTGCCAGCAGCCCCCCCAGGGGTAACAATCAGCCCCAGCATTTT.

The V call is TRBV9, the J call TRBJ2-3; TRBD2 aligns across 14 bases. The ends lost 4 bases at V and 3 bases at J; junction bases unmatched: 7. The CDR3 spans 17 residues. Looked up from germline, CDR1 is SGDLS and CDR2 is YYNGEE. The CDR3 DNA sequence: TGTGCCAGCAGCCCCGGACTAGCGGGGGGCATAACAGATACGCAGTATTTT. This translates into CASSPGLAGGITDTQYF.

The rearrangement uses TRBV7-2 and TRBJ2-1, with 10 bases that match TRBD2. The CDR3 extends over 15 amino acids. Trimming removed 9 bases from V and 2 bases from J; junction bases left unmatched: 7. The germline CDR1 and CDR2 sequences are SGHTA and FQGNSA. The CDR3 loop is CARTLAGEPYNEQFF. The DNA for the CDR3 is TGTGCCAGGACTCTAGCGGGGGAGCCCTACAATGAGCAGTTCTTC.

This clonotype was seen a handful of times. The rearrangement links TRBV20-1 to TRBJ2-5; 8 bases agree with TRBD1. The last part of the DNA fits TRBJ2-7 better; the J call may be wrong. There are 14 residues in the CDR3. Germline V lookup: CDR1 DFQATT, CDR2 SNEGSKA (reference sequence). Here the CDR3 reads CSARAPGQGNEQYF. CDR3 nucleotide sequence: TGCAGTGCTAGGGCCCCAGGACAGGGTAACGAGCAGTACTTC.

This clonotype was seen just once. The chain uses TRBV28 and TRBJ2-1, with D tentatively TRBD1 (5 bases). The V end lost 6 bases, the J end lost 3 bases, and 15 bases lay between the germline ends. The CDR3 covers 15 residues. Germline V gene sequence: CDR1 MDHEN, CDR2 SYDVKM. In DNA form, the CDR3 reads TGTGCCAGCAGCCTCACAGGTCCCCACTACAATGAGCAGTTCTTC. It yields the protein CASSLTGPHYNEQFF.

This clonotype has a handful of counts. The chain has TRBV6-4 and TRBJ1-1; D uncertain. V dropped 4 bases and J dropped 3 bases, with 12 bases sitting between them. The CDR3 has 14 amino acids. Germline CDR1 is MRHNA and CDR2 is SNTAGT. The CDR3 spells CASSGSPEDTEAFF. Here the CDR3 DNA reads TGTGCCAGCAGTGGCTCGCCTGAGGACACTGAAGCTTTCTTT.

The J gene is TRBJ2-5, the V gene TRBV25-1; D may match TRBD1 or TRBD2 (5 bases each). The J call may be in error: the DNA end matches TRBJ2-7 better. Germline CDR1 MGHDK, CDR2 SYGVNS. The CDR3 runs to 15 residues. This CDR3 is CASRGETEVRYEQYF. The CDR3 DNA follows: TGTGCCAGCAGGGGGGAGACGGAGGTGAGGTACGAGCAGTACTTC.